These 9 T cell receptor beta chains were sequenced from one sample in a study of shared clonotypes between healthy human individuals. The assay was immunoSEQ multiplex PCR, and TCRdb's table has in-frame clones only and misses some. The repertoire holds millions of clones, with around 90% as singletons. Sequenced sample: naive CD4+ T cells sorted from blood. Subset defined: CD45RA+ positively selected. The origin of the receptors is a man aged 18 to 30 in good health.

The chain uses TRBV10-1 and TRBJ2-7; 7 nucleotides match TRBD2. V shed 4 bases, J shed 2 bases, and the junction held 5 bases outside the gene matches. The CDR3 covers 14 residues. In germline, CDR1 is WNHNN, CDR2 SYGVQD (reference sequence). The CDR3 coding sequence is TGCGCCAGCAGTGGGGCTAGCGGAGCCTACGAGCAGTACTTC. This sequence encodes CASSGASGAYEQYF.

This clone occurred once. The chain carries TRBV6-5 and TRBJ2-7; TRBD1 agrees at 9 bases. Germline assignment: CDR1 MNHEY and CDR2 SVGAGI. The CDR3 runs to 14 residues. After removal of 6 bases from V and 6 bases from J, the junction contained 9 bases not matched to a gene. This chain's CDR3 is CASSPDRGPSEQYF. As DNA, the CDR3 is TGTGCCAGCAGCCCGGACAGGGGCCCCTCCGAGCAGTACTTC.

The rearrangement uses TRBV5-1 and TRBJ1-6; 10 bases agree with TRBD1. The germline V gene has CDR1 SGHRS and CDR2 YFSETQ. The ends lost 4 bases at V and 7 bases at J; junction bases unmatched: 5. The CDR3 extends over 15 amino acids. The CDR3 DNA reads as TGCGCCAGCAGCAAAGGGACAGGGGACAATTCACCCCTCCACTTT. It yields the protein CASSKGTGDNSPLHF. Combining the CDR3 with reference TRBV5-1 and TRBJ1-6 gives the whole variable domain KAGVTQTPRYLIKTRGQQVTLSCSPISGHRSVSWYQQTPGQGLQFLFEYFSETQRNKGNFPGRFSGRQFSNSRSEMNVSTLELGDSALYLCASSKGTGDNSPLHFGNGTRLTVT.

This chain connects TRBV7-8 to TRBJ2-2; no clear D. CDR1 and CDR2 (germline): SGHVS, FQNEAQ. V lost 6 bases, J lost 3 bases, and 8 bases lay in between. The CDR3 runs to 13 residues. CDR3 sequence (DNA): TGTGCCAGCAGTGCTCGGGACACCGGGGAGCTGTTTTTT. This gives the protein CASSARDTGELFF. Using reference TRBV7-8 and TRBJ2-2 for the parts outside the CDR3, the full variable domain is GAGVSQSPRYKVAKRGQDVALRCDPISGHVSLFWYQQALGQGPEFLTYFQNEAQLDKSGLPSDRFFAERPEGSVSTLKIQRTQQEDSAVYLCASSARDTGELFFGEGSRLTVL.

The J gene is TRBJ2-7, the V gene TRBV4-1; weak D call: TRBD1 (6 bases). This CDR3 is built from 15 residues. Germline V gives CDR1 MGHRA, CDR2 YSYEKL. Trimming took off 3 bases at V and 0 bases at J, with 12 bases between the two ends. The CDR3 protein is CASSQVGQSSYEQYF. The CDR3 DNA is TGCGCCAGCAGCCAGGTAGGACAGTCCTCCTACGAGCAGTACTTC.

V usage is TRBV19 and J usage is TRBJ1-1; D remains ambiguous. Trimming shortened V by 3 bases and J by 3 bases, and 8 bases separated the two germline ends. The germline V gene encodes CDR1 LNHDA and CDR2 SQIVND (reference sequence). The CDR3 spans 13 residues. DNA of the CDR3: TGTGCCAGTAGTATTCTCTTGGACACTGAAGCTTTCTTT. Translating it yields CASSILLDTEAFF.

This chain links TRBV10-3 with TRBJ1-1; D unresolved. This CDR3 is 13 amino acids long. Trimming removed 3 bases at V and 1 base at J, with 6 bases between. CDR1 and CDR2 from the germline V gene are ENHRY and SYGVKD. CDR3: CAISDDQNTEAFF. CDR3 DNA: TGTGCCATCAGTGATGATCAGAACACTGAAGCTTTCTTT.

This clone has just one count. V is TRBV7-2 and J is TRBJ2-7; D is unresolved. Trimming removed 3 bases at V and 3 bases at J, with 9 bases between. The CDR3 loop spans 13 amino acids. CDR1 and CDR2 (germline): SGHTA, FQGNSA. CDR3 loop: CASSFTPGYEQYF. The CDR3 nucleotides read TGTGCCAGCAGCTTTACTCCAGGCTACGAGCAGTACTTC.

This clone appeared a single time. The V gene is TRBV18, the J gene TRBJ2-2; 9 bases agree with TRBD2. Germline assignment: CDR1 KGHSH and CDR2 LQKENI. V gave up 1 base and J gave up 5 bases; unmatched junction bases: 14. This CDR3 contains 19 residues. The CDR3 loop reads CASSPQSSGTTTGTGELFF. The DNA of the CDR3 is TGTGCCAGCTCACCACAATCTAGCGGGACCACCACGGGGACCGGGGAGCTGTTTTTT. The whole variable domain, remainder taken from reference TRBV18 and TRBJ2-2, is NAGVMQNPRHLVRRRGQEARLRCSPMKGHSHVYWYRQLPEEGLKFMVYLQKENIIDESGMPKERFSAEFPKEGPSILRIQQVVRGDSAAYFCASSPQSSGTTTGTGELFFGEGSRLTVL.